This is a list of T cell receptor beta chains from one sample in a study of blood T cell repertoires in COVID-19. The assay was immunoSEQ multiplex PCR, and TCRdb's table has in-frame clones only and misses some. The data contain about 300,000 clones, 89% of them seen just once; the ten biggest clones take up roughly 2.9%. The sample comprised PBMCs or T cells enriched from blood (not recorded which). These receptors were obtained from a woman aged 45-59 years who had been exposed to COVID-19. Each CDR3 is given with its conserved first and last residue. D genes are given only for firm matches. Rows may omit the clone size; those that give it use once, few, many or a size class.

size: .
V: TRBV6-4
D: TRBD2
J: TRBJ2-3
CDR3: CASIHARVNPGEGDTQYF
DNA: TGTGCCAGCATCCATGCCAGGGTTAATCCCGGGGAGGGTGATACGCAGTATTTT

size: .
V: TRBV7-9
D: TRBD2
J: TRBJ2-5
CDR3: CASSFAAGPQETQYF
DNA: TGTGCCAGCAGCTTCGCAGCGGGGCCCCAAGAGACCCAGTACTTC

size: once
V: TRBV5-1
D: TRBD1
J: TRBJ2-3
CDR3: CASSFRGLGTDTQYF
DNA: TGCGCCAGCAGCTTCAGGGGGCTAGGCACAGATACGCAGTATTTT

size: once
V: TRBV5-1
D: TRBD1
J: TRBJ2-7
CDR3: CASSPRTGTAYYEQYF
DNA: TGCGCCAGCAGCCCCCGCACCGGGACAGCTTACTACGAGCAGTACTTC

size: .
V: TRBV7-9
D: TRBD1
J: TRBJ1-2
CDR3: CASSSRGQIYGYTF
DNA: TGTGCCAGCAGCTCAAGGGGACAGATCTATGGCTACACCTTC

size: .
V: TRBV5-1
D: TRBD1
J: TRBJ2-3
CDR3: CASSDRVGDTQYF
DNA: TGCGCCAGCAGCGACAGGGTAGGGGATACGCAGTATTTT

size: .
V: TRBV6-2/TRBV6-3
D: TRBD1
J: TRBJ2-1
CDR3: CASSYSDRGNEQFF
DNA: TGTGCCAGCAGTTACTCGGACAGGGGCAATGAGCAGTTCTTC

size: few
V: TRBV10-3
D: .
J: TRBJ1-4
CDR3: CATEEDEKLFF
DNA: TGTGCCACCGAGGAGGACGAAAAACTGTTTTTT

size: .
V: TRBV6-1
D: TRBD1
J: TRBJ2-5
CDR3: CASSGQDRGPQETQYF
DNA: TGTGCCAGCAGTGGACAAGACAGGGGACCCCAAGAGACCCAGTACTTC

size: .
V: TRBV15
D: .
J: TRBJ1-2
CDR3: CATRRDTANYGYTF
DNA: TGTGCCACCAGAAGAGACACAGCCAATTATGGCTACACCTTC

size: .
V: TRBV30
D: TRBD2
J: TRBJ2-7
CDR3: CAWSVLAGGPYEQYF
DNA: TGTGCCTGGAGTGTCCTAGCGGGAGGACCCTACGAGCAGTACTTC